The T cell receptor beta chain described here comes from a study of shared clonotypes between healthy human individuals (dated by TCRdb to 2018 to 2021). Context from the whole study: A couple of women and a few men aged 18 to 49 years were included in the cohort. For each donor, CD4 naive and CD4 memory were each given three plates, CD8 naive was given two plates, and CD8 memory was given one plate. To estimate repertoire size and how much clonotypes are shared between individuals, the study performed deep sequencing of blood TCR repertoires from about five healthy adults. To increase sequencing depth and limit assay-specific biases, TCR repertoire library preparation and sequencing were carried out by different laboratories using diverse techniques. Per donor, leukapheresis produced somewhere between about 0.9 and 9 billion PBMCs. The study at large found these results: Compared with non-shared clonotypes, the clonotypes found in all four sorted-subset donors had higher generation probabilities. Incomplete sequencing was indicated by rarefaction of sorted-subset datasets, despite the large sequencing depth. The genetic and exposure-history diversity represented was limited by the small number of donors. Sampling was restricted to blood, and TCR repertoires in tissue are likely to differ from TCR repertoires in blood. Pairwise subsampling indicated that sequencing depth was expected to affect the degree of clonotype sharing among donors. Across a handful of donors, roughly 5.4% of naive CD4, approximately 3.6% of naive CD8, approximately 2.5% of memory CD4, and approximately 0.4% of memory CD8 clonotypes were shared. Naive subsets generally had larger estimated clonotype richness than memory subsets.

The CDR3 numbers 19 residues from cysteine through phenylalanine. The read is trimmed to its CDR3 DNA, 57 bases read in frame from base 1. V is clipped by 1 base and J by 7 bases, and the sequence between their germline boundaries is 26 bases long. Per the germline V gene, SGHAT is the CDR1 and FQNNGV is the CDR2. Using the deep immunoSEQ assay, TCR CDR3 regions were amplified from genomic DNA by multiplex PCR. Extracted genomic DNA from each cell subset was distributed evenly across all wells of several immunoSEQ 96-well plates, and each plate was treated as a replicate. For sorted subsets, 200 to 250 ng genomic DNA, equal to tens of thousands of T cell genomes, was loaded into each replicate PCR. Purified libraries were quantified with a Qubit 3.0 fluorometer, sized on a Bioanalyzer 2100, and re-quantified with the KAPA Library Quantification kit. Every immunoSEQ 96-well plate was sequenced on a dedicated single-read 150-cycle Illumina NextSeq 550 flow cell. The paper's data handling went like this. The immunoSEQ output contained only junctional sequences without quality scores, so filtering could not match that applied to full-length reads. To assign V/J genes and CDR3, sequences were annotated using PyIR, a Python wrapper for IgBLAST v1.9, with IMGT germline references. Reads were filtered out if the reads had weak V/J assignments (E-value above 1e-6), no CDR3, stop codons, out-of-frame junctions, or ambiguous translated residues. V3J clonotypes were defined as sequences sharing the same inferred V gene, J gene, and CDR3 amino acid sequence. The percentage overlap between two repertoires was calculated by dividing the number of shared unique clonotypes by the size of the smaller repertoire. RTK rarefaction, the Chao1 estimator, and Recon v2.1 estimates of unobserved clonotypes were used to assess repertoire richness. For all TCRbeta clonotypes obtained by the gDNA method from a few donors, generation probabilities were computed with OLGA. Here the immuneACCESS table is served through TCRdb, limited to in-frame sequences with V and J called. Missing clones are a known gap in these copies; in checked studies unresolved V genes cover under half, and the rest lacks a known reason. V, J and clone size derive from that table, while D and trimming were established from the DNA sequence. This sample holds 700,000 to 950,000 clones; 90% to 97% were observed only once. Together, the top ten hold around 0.25% of the sample.

CD8 naive samples consisted of CD45RO-negative cells that were positively selected for CCR7, yielding a CD45RA+CCR7+ population without TemRA cells. Healthy HIV-negative adults with no recently reported acute infections or vaccinations were included as donors. All donors were Caucasian adults living in Nashville, Tennessee, USA. After blood collection by leukapheresis, PBMCs were isolated using Ficoll-Histopaque density gradient centrifugation and then cryopreserved in the vapor phase of liquid nitrogen. Analytical flow cytometry was used to check the purity and quantity of each magnetically sorted T cell population. Each sorted fraction had its genomic DNA isolated and then quantified by UV absorbance on a Nanodrop 2000c. Notes on this clone: It lacks a known antigen. Base qualities were left out, and no much larger clone turns up one base away.

Recombination linked TRBV11-2 to TRBJ2-1; the D gene remains uncertain. The sequence came from a man aged 30-40 years in good health. The sequencing sample was made of naive CD8+ T cells sorted from blood. What the cell subset or site label conveys for this sample: CD45RA+CCR7+. The DNA reads as follows: TGTGCCAGCAGCTTAGCGGGTCCCTCGACGCCTGCCCCATGGAATGAGCAGTTCTTC. Its amino acids are CASSLAGPSTPAPWNEQFF.